This T cell receptor beta chain stems from a study of blood T cells in healthy people across ages. The CDR3 spans 16 residues. Trimming cost V 5 bases and J 13 bases; bases outside gene matches: 15. CDR1 and CDR2 (germline): MDHEN, SYDVKM. Every donor provided roughly 10 milliliters of peripheral blood. Primers used in a second PCR of about 6 to 12 cycles were a sample-barcoded 5' primer and a J-beta primer mix. Every cDNA molecule bore a tag from a template-switch adaptor containing 12 random nucleotides. A single record per CDR3 protein comes from TCRdb applying MiXCR to the 5' RACE reads. This table has about 930,000 distinct CDR3 sequences, about 27% appearing once. These sequences were also reported in another study, on T cells of mothers and their children.

The clonotype originates from a woman between 40 and 55 years old in good health. The sequencing input was blood. This chain joins TRBV28 and TRBJ2-1; 12 bases line up with TRBD1. In nucleotides, the CDR3 is TGTGCCAGCAGTCGATCTGGGACAGGGGGCCGAGAGACCCAGTTCTTC. Residues: CASSRSGTGGRETQFF.